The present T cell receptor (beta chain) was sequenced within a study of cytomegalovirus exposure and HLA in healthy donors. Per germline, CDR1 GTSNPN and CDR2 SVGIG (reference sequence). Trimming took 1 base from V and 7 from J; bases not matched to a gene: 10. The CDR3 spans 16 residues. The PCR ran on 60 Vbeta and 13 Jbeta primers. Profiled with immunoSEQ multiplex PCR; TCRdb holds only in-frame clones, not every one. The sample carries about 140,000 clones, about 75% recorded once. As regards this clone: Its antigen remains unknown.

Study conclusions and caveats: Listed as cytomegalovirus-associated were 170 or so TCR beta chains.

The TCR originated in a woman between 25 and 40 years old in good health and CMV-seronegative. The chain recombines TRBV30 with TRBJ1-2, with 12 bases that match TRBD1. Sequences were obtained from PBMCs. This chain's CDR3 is CAWSADGTGGLSGYTF. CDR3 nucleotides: TGTGCCTGGAGTGCAGACGGGACAGGGGGCCTGAGTGGCTACACCTTC.